A selection of T cell receptor beta chains follows, all from one sample in a study of CD4 T cells in relation to SARS-CoV-2 and coronaviruses. The antigens these receptors bind are not known. Only in-frame clones appear in the TCRdb table, and some are missing; sequencing was by immunoSEQ multiplex PCR. The sample contains around 30,000 clones, more than 75% of which appear only once. The sample taken for sequencing was memory CD4+ T cells from PBMCs, cultured in vitro. The receptors were sampled from an adult with COVID-19. Both conserved end residues are part of each CDR3. The D gene is left open where the match is weak. Some rows have no size entry. The others give once, few or many, or a class for an expanded clone.

d_gene	abundance	v_gene	j_gene	CDR3nt	CDR3aa
NA	NA	TRBV9	TRBJ1-4	TGTGCCAGCTCCCAGGGGCTATCAACTAATGAAAAACTGTTTTTT	CASSQGLSTNEKLFF
NA	NA	TRBV23-1	TRBJ2-7	TGCGCCAGCAATCCAGAGGGTCTAGCGATGAACTACGAGCAGTACTTC	CASNPEGLAMNYEQYF
NA	once	TRBV28	TRBJ2-5	TGTGCCAGCCTCGGAAAGTTAGAAGAGACCCAGTACTTC	CASLGKLEETQYF
NA	NA	TRBV12-3/TRBV12-4	TRBJ2-7	TGTGCCAGCAGTCAGGGATTTGAAGAGCAGTACTTC	CASSQGFEEQYF
TRBD1	NA	TRBV2	TRBJ1-4	TGTGCCAGCAGTGTTCCATCACAGGGGGCGCAGGGTTTGTTTTTT	CASSVPSQGAQGLFF
NA	NA	TRBV19	TRBJ1-4	TGTGCCAGTAGTCAACGGGGGGGAGGAAATGAAAAACTGTTTTTT	CASSQRGGGNEKLFF
NA	NA	TRBV7-2	TRBJ2-3	TGTGCCAGCAGCACAAAGGGGGGGTGGGATACGCAGTATTTT	CASSTKGGWDTQYF
NA	NA	TRBV11-2	TRBJ1-5	TGTGCCAGCAGCTTAGAGGGGGCAGGGAGACAGCCCCAGCATTTT	CASSLEGAGRQPQHF
NA	NA	TRBV11-2	TRBJ2-1	TGTGCCAGCAGCTTAAAGGACCCCTCCTACAATGAGCAGTTCTTC	CASSLKDPSYNEQFF
NA	NA	TRBV27	TRBJ2-5	TGTGCCAGCAGAACCCAAGGTGGTTTTCAAGAGACCCAGTACTTC	CASRTQGGFQETQYF
NA	NA	TRBV7-9	TRBJ2-3	TGTGCCAGCAGCTTAGAAGTGGACTACTTCACAGATACGCAGTATTTT	CASSLEVDYFTDTQYF
NA	NA	TRBV5-1	TRBJ2-7	TGCGCCAGCAGCGCACTTACAGCAACTCACTACGAGCAGTACTTC	CASSALTATHYEQYF
TRBD2	few	TRBV6-2/TRBV6-3	TRBJ2-5	TGTGCCAGCAGTTACTCCTTAGCGGGAGTAGGAGAGACCCAGTACTTC	CASSYSLAGVGETQYF
NA	NA	TRBV11-2	TRBJ1-1	TGTGCCAGCACCTGGGACGTCGACACTGAAGCTTTCTTT	CASTWDVDTEAFF
TRBD1	NA	TRBV5-1	TRBJ2-3	TGCGCCAGCAGCCCGGGACAGGGCCTAGTCAGCACAGATACGCAGTATTTT	CASSPGQGLVSTDTQYF
TRBD2	few	TRBV7-9	TRBJ2-3	TGTGCCAGCAGCTTAGCCGAGGGACTAGCGGACGTCTTT	CASSLAEGLADVF
NA	NA	TRBV5-1	TRBJ2-2	TGCGCCAGCAGGACCGGGACCCACACCGGGGAGCTGTTTTTT	CASRTGTHTGELFF
NA	once	TRBV11-3	TRBJ2-1	TGTGCCAGCAGCCGTCAAAGCGGGGAGCAGTTCTTC	CASSRQSGEQFF
TRBD1	NA	TRBV30	TRBJ2-1	TGTGCCTGGAGTGTTTGGCAGGCAGGGGGTTACAATGAGCAGTTCTTC	CAWSVWQAGGYNEQFF
NA	NA	TRBV4-3	TRBJ2-7	TGCGCCAGCAGCCAAGATTCGGGTTACGAGCAGTACTTC	CASSQDSGYEQYF
TRBD1	NA	TRBV30	TRBJ1-5	TGTGCCTGGAGAGACAGGGCCGATCAGCCCCAGCATTTT	CAWRDRADQPQHF
TRBD1	NA	TRBV20-1	TRBJ1-6	TGCAGTGCGGGACAGGGAGAGCCCCTCCACTTT	CSAGQGEPLHF
TRBD2	few	TRBV7-3	TRBJ2-1	TGTGCCAGCAGCTTAAGGAGCGGGAGGTGGTCTGAGCAGTTCTTC	CASSLRSGRWSEQFF
NA	NA	TRBV5-3	TRBJ2-3	TGTGCCAGAAGCTTTCCGGGCACAGATACGCAGTATTTT	CARSFPGTDTQYF